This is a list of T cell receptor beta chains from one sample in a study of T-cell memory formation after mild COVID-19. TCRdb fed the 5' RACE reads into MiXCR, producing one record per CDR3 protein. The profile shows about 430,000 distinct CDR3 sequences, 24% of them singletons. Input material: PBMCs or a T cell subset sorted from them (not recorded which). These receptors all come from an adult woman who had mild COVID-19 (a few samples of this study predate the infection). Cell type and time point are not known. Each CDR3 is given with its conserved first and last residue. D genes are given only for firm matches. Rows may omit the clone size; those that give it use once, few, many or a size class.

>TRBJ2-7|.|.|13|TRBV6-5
CASSYQGLNEQYF
TGTGCCAGCAGTTACCAGGGATTAAACGAGCAGTACTTC
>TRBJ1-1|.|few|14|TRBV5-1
CASSLPLQGSEAFF
TGCGCCAGCAGCTTGCCCTTACAGGGATCTGAAGCTTTCTTT
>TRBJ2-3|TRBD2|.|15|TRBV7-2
CASSLDSGVSDTQYF
TGTGCCAGCAGCTTAGATAGCGGGGTATCAGATACGCAGTATTTT
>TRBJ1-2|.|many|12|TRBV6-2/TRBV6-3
CASSHAGAGYTF
TGTGCCAGCAGCCACGCGGGGGCCGGCTACACCTTC
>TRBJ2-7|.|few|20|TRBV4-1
CASSQVLEPLRGDRPYEQYF
TGCGCCAGCAGCCAAGTGTTAGAGCCGCTACGCGGGGACCGACCTTACGAGCAGTACTTC
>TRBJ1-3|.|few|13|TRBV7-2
CASSLREGGTIYF
TGTGCCAGCAGCTTAAGGGAGGGAGGCACCATATATTTT
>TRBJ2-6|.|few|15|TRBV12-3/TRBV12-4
CASSDSTGAVNVLTF
TGTGCCAGCAGTGACTCTACAGGTGCGGTCAACGTCCTGACTTTC
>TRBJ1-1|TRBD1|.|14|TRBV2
CASRDRQGGTEAFF
TGTGCCAGCAGGGACAGACAGGGAGGCACTGAAGCTTTCTTT
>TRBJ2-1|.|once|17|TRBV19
CASSSRASGASYNEQFF
TGTGCCAGTAGTTCCCGGGCTAGTGGGGCTTCCTACAATGAGCAGTTCTTC
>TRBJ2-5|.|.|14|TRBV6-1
CASSEWKGGETQYF
TGTGCCAGCAGTGAATGGAAGGGAGGAGAGACCCAGTACTTC
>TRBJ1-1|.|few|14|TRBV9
CASSVVGRNTEAFF
TGTGCCAGCAGCGTAGTCGGACGGAACACTGAAGCTTTCTTT
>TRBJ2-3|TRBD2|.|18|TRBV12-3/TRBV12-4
CASSSRLAGGPSADTQYF
TGTGCCAGCAGCTCTCGACTAGCGGGAGGGCCGTCCGCAGATACGCAGTATTTT
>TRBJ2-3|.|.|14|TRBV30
CAWSGWGSTDTQYF
TGTGCCTGGAGTGGTTGGGGGAGCACAGATACGCAGTATTTT
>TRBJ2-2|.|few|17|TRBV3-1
CASSQYRSRENTGELFF
TGTGCCAGCAGCCAATACCGGTCCCGAGAGAACACCGGGGAGCTGTTTTTT
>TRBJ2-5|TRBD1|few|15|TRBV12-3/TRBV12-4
CASSSGDRDSETQYF
TGTGCCAGCAGTTCTGGCGACAGGGATTCAGAGACCCAGTACTTC
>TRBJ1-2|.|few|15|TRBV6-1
CASSEARGAGYGYTF
TGTGCCAGCAGTGAAGCTAGGGGGGCTGGCTATGGCTACACCTTC
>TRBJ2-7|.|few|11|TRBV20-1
CSASGPYEQYF
TGCAGTGCTAGCGGCCCCTACGAGCAGTACTTC
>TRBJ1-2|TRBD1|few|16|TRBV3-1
CASSQGGQLPNYGYTF
TGTGCCAGCAGCCAGGGGGGACAGTTACCTAACTATGGCTACACCTTC
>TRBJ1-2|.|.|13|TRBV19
CAILDSLSGGYTF
TGTGCCATCCTCGACAGTCTTTCTGGAGGCTACACCTTC
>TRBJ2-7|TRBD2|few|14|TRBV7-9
CASTPSGANYEQYF
TGTGCCAGCACTCCTAGCGGGGCTAACTACGAGCAGTACTTC
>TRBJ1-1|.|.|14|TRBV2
CASSQQGWNTEAFF
TGTGCCAGCAGTCAACAGGGATGGAACACTGAAGCTTTCTTT
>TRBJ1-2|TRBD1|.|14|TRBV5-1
CASSTSLDRDGYTF
TGCGCCAGCAGCACCTCACTTGACAGGGATGGCTACACCTTC
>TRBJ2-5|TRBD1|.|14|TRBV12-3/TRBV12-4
CASVHSGGEETQYF
TGTGCCAGCGTCCACTCAGGGGGCGAAGAGACCCAGTACTTC
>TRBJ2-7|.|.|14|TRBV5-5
CASTRPGGSYEQYF
TGTGCCAGCACCCGCCCTGGCGGCTCCTACGAGCAGTACTTC
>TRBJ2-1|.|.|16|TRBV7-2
CASSSGGWAAYNEQFF
TGTGCCAGCAGCTCCGGAGGTTGGGCGGCCTACAATGAGCAGTTCTTC
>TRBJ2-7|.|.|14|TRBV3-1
CASSKKQGISEQYF
TGTGCCAGCAGCAAAAAACAGGGAATAAGCGAGCAGTACTTC
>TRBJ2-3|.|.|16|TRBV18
CASSPRRGGAPDTQYF
TGTGCCAGCTCACCCCGTAGGGGCGGGGCTCCAGATACGCAGTATTTT
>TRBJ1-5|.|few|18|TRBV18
CASSPLSRGGEGNQPQHF
TGTGCCAGCTCACCACTCTCCCGGGGGGGAGAGGGCAATCAGCCCCAGCATTTT
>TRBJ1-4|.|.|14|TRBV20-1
CSARGHSRGEKLFF
TGCAGTGCTAGAGGACATTCAAGGGGTGAAAAACTGTTTTTT
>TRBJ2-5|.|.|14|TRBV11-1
CASSFGEGFATQYF
TGTGCCAGCAGCTTCGGAGAAGGTTTTGCGACCCAGTACTTC
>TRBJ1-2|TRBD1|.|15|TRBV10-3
CAISESEGAIYGYTF
TGTGCCATCAGTGAGTCGGAGGGGGCGATCTATGGCTACACCTTC
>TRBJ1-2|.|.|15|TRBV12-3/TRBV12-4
CASSFGQTTNYGYTF
TGTGCCAGCAGTTTTGGCCAGACCACTAACTATGGCTACACCTTC